The TCR beta chain described here comes from a study of neoadjuvant nivolumab and ipilimumab in lung cancer. Study-wide context: The combination arm added day-1 ipilimumab 1 mg/kg to nivolumab 3 mg/kg on days 1, 15, 29. General study points: From pretherapy to surgery, tumor richness and clonality rose with dual therapy. Compared with tumor-adjacent uninvolved lung, resected tumors showed greater richness and clonality. A small number of samples were TCR sequenced.

A note on this clone: The target antigen is unknown.

TCRdb's table, derived via immunoSEQ multiplex PCR, lists solely in-frame clones and lacks some. The sample carries roughly 8,700 clones, approximately 80% recorded once. The V and J ends lost 1 base and 9 bases respectively, with 10 bases between them. The germline V gene encodes CDR1 MGHRA and CDR2 YSYEKL. The CDR3 spans 13 residues. This clonotype was obtained from an adult with non-small cell lung cancer. The chain couples TRBV4-1 to TRBJ2-1; perhaps TRBD1 as D (5 bases). The sequencing used tumor tissue, collected after neoadjuvant nivolumab, alone or with ipilimumab, at or shortly before surgery. The CDR3 protein is CASSQAGRGEQFF. CDR3 nucleotides: TGCGCCAGCAGCCAAGCCGGAAGGGGTGAGCAGTTCTTC.